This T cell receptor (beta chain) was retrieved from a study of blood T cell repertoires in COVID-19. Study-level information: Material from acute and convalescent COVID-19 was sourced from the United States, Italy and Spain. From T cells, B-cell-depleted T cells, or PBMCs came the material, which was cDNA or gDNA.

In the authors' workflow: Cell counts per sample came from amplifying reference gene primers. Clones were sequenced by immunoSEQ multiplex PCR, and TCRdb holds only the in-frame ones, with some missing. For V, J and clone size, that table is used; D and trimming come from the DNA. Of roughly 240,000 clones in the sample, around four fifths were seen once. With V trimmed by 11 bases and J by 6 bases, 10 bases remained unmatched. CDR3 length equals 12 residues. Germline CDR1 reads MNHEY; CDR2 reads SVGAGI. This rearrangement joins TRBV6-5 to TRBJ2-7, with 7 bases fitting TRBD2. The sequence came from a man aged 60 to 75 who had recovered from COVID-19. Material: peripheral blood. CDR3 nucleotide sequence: TGTGCCGGGGGGGGTGGTGGTCGCGAGCAGTACTTC. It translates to CAGGGGGREQYF.